This T cell receptor beta chain emerged from a study of response to subunit inactivated influenza vaccine. Study findings and constraints: That few new T cells are recruited by each seasonal influenza vaccination was the authors' suggestion.

This CDR3 is built from 16 residues. The germline V gene has CDR1 DFQATT and CDR2 SNEGSKA (reference sequence). The V end lost 3 bases, the J end lost 1 base, and 16 bases lay between the germline ends. A single record per CDR3 protein comes from TCRdb applying MiXCR to the RT-PCR reads. The sample consists of approximately 700,000 distinct CDR3 sequences, around a sixth of them appearing once. This clonotype was observed a handful of times. No antigen is known for it. This chain joins TRBV20-1 and TRBJ1-5; D possibly corresponds to TRBD1 (5 bases). The receptor was isolated from a man between 50 and 59 years old who received an inactivated influenza vaccine. The sequenced sample was PBMCs from blood, obtained about 11 days after vaccination. In nucleotides, the CDR3 is TGCAGTGCTAGTCGGCTCAGGGCGGGGAGCAATCAGCCCCAGCATTTT. Protein product: CSASRLRAGSNQPQHF.